Following are 32 T cell receptor beta chains from one sample sequenced in a study of beta chain features in type 1 diabetes. Reverse transcription of all isolated RNA meant that expressed TCRB transcripts were sequenced. Libraries were prepared by immunoSEQ multiplex PCR; TCRdb keeps only in-frame clonotypes and omits some of them. Here the sample spans about 370,000 clones, about 15% being singletons. The specimen sequenced was naive CD4+ T cells from blood. The receptors were sampled from a woman younger than 35 in good health.

The gene calls are TRBV4-1 and TRBJ1-2; unclear D gene. Trimming stripped 5 bases from V and 0 bases from J, with 10 bases between. Per the germline V gene, CDR1 is MGHRA and CDR2 is YSYEKL. The CDR3 runs 14 residues. CDR3 bases: TGCGCCAGCAGCTCCCCGGAGGCTAACTATGGCTACACCTTC. Protein: CASSSPEANYGYTF.

V and J are TRBV29-1 and TRBJ1-2; possibly TRBD1 for D (5 bases). The CDR3 is 13 residues long. In germline, CDR1 is SQVTM, CDR2 ANQGSEA. Trimming shortened V by 6 bases and J by 4 bases, and 15 bases separated the two germline ends. Written as DNA, the CDR3 is TGCAGCGTCACCGTGGGGCTGGGCTATGGCTACACCTTC. Protein sequence: CSVTVGLGYGYTF.

This clone was detected a few times. This chain links TRBV18 with TRBJ1-5; D gene ambiguous. Germline lookup yields CDR1 KGHSH and CDR2 LQKENI. CDR3 length equals 13 residues. The germline V and J ends were trimmed by 0 bases and 4 bases, with 4 bases remaining between them. CDR3 sequence reads: CASSPPENQPQHF. The DNA for the CDR3 is TGTGCCAGCTCACCACCAGAGAATCAGCCCCAGCATTTT.

The chain is built from TRBV29-1 and TRBJ1-1; D gene uncertain. The V gene lost 3 bases and the J gene lost 0 bases, with 14 bases spanning the gap. The CDR3 totals 15 residues. CDR1 SQVTM and CDR2 ANQGSEA come from the germline V gene. This CDR3 is CSVESRYSLNTEAFF. The CDR3 coding sequence is TGCAGCGTTGAGTCAAGGTACAGCCTGAACACTGAAGCTTTCTTT.

The V call is TRBV4-1, the J call TRBJ1-2, with 11 bases that match TRBD1. Germline CDR1 and CDR2: MGHRA and YSYEKL. V gave up 2 bases and J gave up 8 bases; unmatched junction bases: 7. The CDR3 is made up of 15 amino acids. CDR3 region: CASSQPRDRGDGYTF. The DNA of the CDR3 is TGCGCCAGCAGCCAACCCCGGGACAGGGGGGACGGCTACACCTTC.

The sample holds a few counts of this clone. The chain couples TRBV11-2 to TRBJ1-1; weak D call: TRBD1 (6 bases). The CDR3 length is 14 residues. The V end was cut by 5 bases, the J end by 4 bases, with 14 bases between. Germline lookup yields CDR1 SGHAT and CDR2 FQNNGV. The CDR3 reads CASSPASTGTEAFF. Written as DNA, the CDR3 is TGTGCCAGCAGCCCCGCATCGACAGGCACTGAAGCTTTCTTT.

This clone was seen just once. The chain couples TRBV28 to TRBJ2-1; TRBD2 aligns across 11 bases. The V and J ends lost 4 bases and 4 bases, in that order; junction bases with no gene match: 9. The CDR3 runs 17 residues. CDR1 is MDHEN, CDR2 SYDVKM, per germline. The CDR3 nucleotides read TGTGCCAGCAGTTCAGGACTAGCGGGCCAAACGTACAATGAGCAGTTCTTC. Translating it yields CASSSGLAGQTYNEQFF.

The genes are TRBV30 and TRBJ1-1; no reliable D call. Trimming took off 0 bases at V and 4 bases at J, with 9 bases between the two ends. Germline V lookup: CDR1 GTSNPN, CDR2 SVGIG (reference sequence). This CDR3 spans 13 amino acids. The CDR3 sequence: CAWSVRGSTEAFF. The CDR3 bases are TGTGCCTGGAGTGTACGAGGGAGCACTGAAGCTTTCTTT.

The chain combines TRBV11-1 with TRBJ2-7; TRBD2 aligns across 8 bases. This CDR3 spans 16 amino acids. The V gene end was trimmed by 3 bases and the J gene end by 2 bases; junction bases not matched to a gene: 9. Germline V CDR1 and CDR2: SGHAT, FQDESV (reference sequence). The CDR3 DNA sequence: TGTGCCAGCAGCTTTTTTGCGGGGGGACCCACCTACGAGCAGTACTTC. It translates to CASSFFAGGPTYEQYF.

This sequence joins TRBV28 and TRBJ2-7; a weak D match, TRBD2 (6 bases). Trimming left V 2 bases short and J 3 bases short, with 29 bases between. The CDR3 length is 20 residues. From germline, CDR1 is MDHEN and CDR2 SYDVKM. CDR3 in DNA: TGTGCCAGCAGTTTACGGTCCCAGGTCGGGACTCGTCTAGGGATCTACGAGCAGTACTTC. Translated, it gives CASSLRSQVGTRLGIYEQYF. The variable domain in full, with the rest retrieved from reference TRBV28 and TRBJ2-7, is DVKVTQSSRYLVKRTGEKVFLECVQDMDHENMFWYRQDPGLGLRLIYFSYDVKMKEKGDIPEGYSVSREKKERFSLILESASTNQTSMYLCASSLRSQVGTRLGIYEQYFGPGTRLTVT.

This chain links TRBV7-8 with TRBJ2-3; 11 bases line up with TRBD2. The CDR3 contains 16 residues. The V segment lost 3 bases and the J segment 2 bases; nucleotides outside the gene matches: 4. Germline V gene data show CDR1 as SGHVS and CDR2 as FQNEAQ. CDR3 residues: CASSLLAGGATDTQYF. In DNA, the CDR3 is TGTGCCAGCAGCTTGCTAGCGGGAGGAGCCACAGATACGCAGTATTTT.

This clone was picked up a small number of times. The chain uses TRBV28 and TRBJ2-5, with a possible D match to TRBD1 (5 bases). The ends were cut back, 6 bases at V and 5 bases at J, with 19 bases in the middle. From germline, CDR1 is MDHEN and CDR2 SYDVKM. The CDR3 consists of 15 residues. CDR3 in amino acids: CASSHQGRIAETQYF. The CDR3 region has the DNA TGTGCCAGCAGCCACCAGGGCCGTATCGCTGAGACCCAGTACTTC.

The V and J genes are TRBV19 and TRBJ2-7; tentative D call: TRBD1 (6 bases). V was cut by 6 bases and J by 5 bases, with 8 bases left in between. CDR3 length equals 11 residues. Germline values: CDR1 LNHDA, CDR2 SQIVND (reference sequence). CDR3 protein: CASRNRDEQYF. The CDR3 nucleotides read TGTGCCAGTAGAAACAGGGACGAGCAGTACTTC.

This clone was seen a handful of times. The gene calls are TRBV2 and TRBJ2-1; TRBD2 matches at 10 bases. Germline CDR1 and CDR2: SNHLY and FYNNEI. Losses at the gene ends were 5 bases for V and 0 bases for J; bases not matched to a gene: 1. The CDR3 is 15 amino acids. DNA for the CDR3: TGTGCCAGCAGTCAGCGGGAGGGCTCCTACAATGAGCAGTTCTTC. Amino acids: CASSQREGSYNEQFF.

This clone was counted a few times. The chain uses TRBV7-8 and TRBJ1-5; D perhaps matches TRBD1 (5 bases). Trimming removed 0 bases from V and 2 bases from J, with 8 bases in between. The germline CDR1 and CDR2 sequences are SGHVS and FQNEAQ. The CDR3 is 15 amino acids. In DNA, the CDR3 is TGTGCCAGCAGCTTAGCCAGGGTCGGCAATCAGCCCCAGCATTTT. This sequence encodes CASSLARVGNQPQHF.

The gene calls are TRBV29-1 and TRBJ1-1; D is unresolved. This CDR3 has 14 amino acids. Germline V gene lookup returns CDR1 SQVTM and CDR2 ANQGSEA. CDR3 loop: CSLKLRAANTEAFF. CDR3 sequence (DNA): TGCAGTCTAAAACTGAGGGCCGCGAACACTGAAGCTTTCTTT. The complete variable domain, with remaining parts taken from reference TRBV29-1 and TRBJ1-1, reads SAVISQKPSRDICQRGTSLTIQCQVDSQVTMMFWYRQQPGQSLTLIATANQGSEATYESGFVIDKFPISRPNLTFSTLTVSNMSPEDSSIYLCSLKLRAANTEAFFGQGTRLTVV.

This clone was observed a handful of times. The chain recombines TRBV7-3 with TRBJ2-2; 9 positions agree with TRBD2. This CDR3 contains 17 residues. With 5 bases clipped from V and 1 base from J, the junction kept 8 bases outside the gene matches. Germline CDR1 and CDR2: SGHTA and FQGTGA. The CDR3 DNA follows: TGTGCCAGCAGCGATCGTCCGACTAGCGGGAACACCGGGGAGCTGTTTTTT. Protein: CASSDRPTSGNTGELFF.

This clone was observed a handful of times. V is TRBV9 and J is TRBJ2-7; 9 bases agree with TRBD1. CDR3 length equals 15 residues. CDR1 is SGDLS, CDR2 YYNGEE, per germline. The ends lost 0 bases at V and 9 bases at J; junction bases unmatched: 10. In DNA, the CDR3 is TGTGCCAGCAGCGTAGAAGGGACAGGGATTCGTGGGCAGTACTTC. Protein: CASSVEGTGIRGQYF.

In its sample, this clone was seen a few times. Written as DNA, the CDR3 is TGTGCCAGCAGTGCGGACACCGGGGAGCTGTTTTTT. This encodes CASSADTGELFF. This chain connects TRBV28 to TRBJ2-2, with D hard to call. The V end lost 5 bases, the J end lost 3 bases, and 4 bases lay between the germline ends. The CDR3 is 12 amino acids. Germline assignment: CDR1 MDHEN and CDR2 SYDVKM. Using reference TRBV28 and TRBJ2-2 for the parts outside the CDR3, the full variable domain is DVKVTQSSRYLVKRTGEKVFLECVQDMDHENMFWYRQDPGLGLRLIYFSYDVKMKEKGDIPEGYSVSREKKERFSLILESASTNQTSMYLCASSADTGELFFGEGSRLTVL.

This clone came up a few times. The J gene is TRBJ2-6, the V gene TRBV27; D gene uncertain. CDR1 and CDR2 (germline): MNHEY, SMNVEV (reference sequence). V was pared by 3 bases and J by 0 bases, with 6 bases between. The CDR3 is 15 amino acids. CDR3 sequence: CASSFSVSGANVLTF. The DNA for the CDR3 is TGTGCCAGCAGTTTCTCGGTCTCTGGGGCCAACGTCCTGACTTTC.

The V and J genes are TRBV27 and TRBJ2-6; 8 positions match TRBD2. The CDR3 extends over 17 amino acids. V shed 4 bases, J shed 0 bases, and the junction held 5 bases outside the gene matches. Per germline, CDR1 MNHEY and CDR2 SMNVEV (reference sequence). The CDR3: CASSWTSSRSGANVLTF. CDR3 nucleotides: TGTGCCAGCAGTTGGACTAGCTCTCGCTCTGGGGCCAACGTCCTGACTTTC.

This clone showed up just a few times. This chain links TRBV2 with TRBJ2-5; the D gene is possibly TRBD2 (6 bases). This CDR3 region has 14 residues. Trimming pared 4 bases from V and 5 bases from J, leaving 14 bases between. Germline V gene lookup returns CDR1 SNHLY and CDR2 FYNNEI. The CDR3 nucleotides read TGTGCCAGCAGTGGGGGAGGAACTCAGGAGACCCAGTACTTC. Translation gives CASSGGGTQETQYF.

A few counts support this clone. The chain has TRBV6-5 and TRBJ1-5; D possibly corresponds to TRBD1 (6 bases). This CDR3 is built from 14 residues. Germline CDR1 reads MNHEY; CDR2 reads SVGAGI. Trimming removed 10 bases at V and 0 bases at J, with 13 bases between. Here the CDR3 DNA reads TGTGCCACCCAGAGGGACAATAGCAATCAGCCCCAGCATTTT. Protein sequence: CATQRDNSNQPQHF.

The sample holds a few counts of this clone. This chain links TRBV5-4 with TRBJ2-3, with D possibly matching TRBD2 (5 bases). In germline, CDR1 is SGHNT, CDR2 YYREEE (reference sequence). Between the trimmed V and J ends, which lost 6 bases and 0 bases, there was a span of 14 bases. This CDR3 has 15 amino acids. The DNA of the CDR3 is TGTGCCAGCAACCGGTGGGAGCGGAGCACAGATACGCAGTATTTT. It specifies CASNRWERSTDTQYF.

This clone has just a few counts. The J gene is TRBJ1-1, the V gene TRBV28; the D gene is possibly TRBD1 (6 bases). V lost 5 bases and J 3 bases, leaving 13 bases between the germline ends. Germline lookup yields CDR1 MDHEN and CDR2 SYDVKM. The length of the CDR3 is 14 residues. The CDR3 sequence is CASSRQGFHTEAFF. CDR3 DNA sequence: TGTGCCAGCAGTCGGCAGGGGTTTCACACTGAAGCTTTCTTT.

Only a few counts were recorded for this clone. The J gene is TRBJ2-7, the V gene TRBV6-6; D is perhaps TRBD2 (6 bases). This CDR3 has 13 amino acids. CDR1 and CDR2 (germline): MNHNY, SVGAGI (reference sequence). Trimming shortened V by 5 bases and J by 5 bases, and 13 bases separated the two germline ends. As DNA, the CDR3 is TGTGCCAGCAGTCCCCGGCGGGATCACGAGCAGTACTTC. This gives the protein CASSPRRDHEQYF.

The chain joins TRBV6-6 to TRBJ2-7; D not certain. The CDR3 has 15 residues. The V end was cut by 10 bases, the J end by 2 bases, with 21 bases between. Germline V gene data show CDR1 as MNHNY and CDR2 as SVGAGI (reference sequence). This CDR3 reads CAIQADQYQTYEQYF. CDR3 coding DNA: TGTGCCATCCAGGCCGACCAGTACCAGACCTACGAGCAGTACTTC.

This chain uses TRBV2 with TRBJ2-2; D is undetermined. This CDR3 region has 13 residues. V gave up 6 bases and J gave up 5 bases, with 10 bases separating them. CDR1 is SNHLY and CDR2 is FYNNEI in the germline V gene. This CDR3 is CASREKQTGELFF. CDR3 DNA sequence: TGTGCCAGCAGGGAAAAACAAACCGGGGAGCTGTTTTTT.

This clone has only a few counts. The rearrangement links TRBV10-2 to TRBJ2-7; possibly TRBD2 for D (6 bases). With 8 bases removed from V and 2 bases from J, the gap between germline ends came to 13 bases. This CDR3 region has 13 residues. The germline gives CDR1 WSHSY, CDR2 SAAADI. The CDR3 loop is CASSGGAAYEQYF. CDR3 nucleotide sequence: TGCGCCAGCTCCGGCGGGGCAGCCTACGAGCAGTACTTC.

This clone was recorded a few times. The V and J genes are TRBV7-3 and TRBJ1-5; TRBD1 matches at 9 bases. The CDR3 sequence is 15 residues long. From germline, CDR1 is SGHTA and CDR2 FQGTGA. J was trimmed by 10 bases and V by 0 bases; bases with no gene match: 7. The DNA for the CDR3 is TGTGCCAGCAGCTTAACCCCGGGACAGGGTAATCCCCAGCATTTT. It encodes CASSLTPGQGNPQHF.

The chain is built from TRBV7-9 and TRBJ2-4; 9 bases agree with TRBD1. With 5 bases clipped from V and 0 bases from J, the junction kept 5 bases outside the gene matches. Germline V gene lookup returns CDR1 SEHNR and CDR2 FQNEAQ (reference sequence). The CDR3 contains 16 residues. The CDR3 DNA is TGTGCCAGCAGCCTTGGGACAGGGCTAGCCAAAAACATTCAGTACTTC. Amino acids: CASSLGTGLAKNIQYF.

This clone has a handful of counts. This chain connects TRBV6-1 to TRBJ1-5, with TRBD1 as a possible D gene (6 bases). V lost 6 bases and J lost 2, with 11 bases in between. The CDR3 has 14 amino acids. Germline assignment: CDR1 MNHNS and CDR2 SASEGT. In DNA, the CDR3 is TGTGCCAGCAGATCACCAGGGGGCAATCAGCCCCAGCATTTT. This codes for CASRSPGGNQPQHF.